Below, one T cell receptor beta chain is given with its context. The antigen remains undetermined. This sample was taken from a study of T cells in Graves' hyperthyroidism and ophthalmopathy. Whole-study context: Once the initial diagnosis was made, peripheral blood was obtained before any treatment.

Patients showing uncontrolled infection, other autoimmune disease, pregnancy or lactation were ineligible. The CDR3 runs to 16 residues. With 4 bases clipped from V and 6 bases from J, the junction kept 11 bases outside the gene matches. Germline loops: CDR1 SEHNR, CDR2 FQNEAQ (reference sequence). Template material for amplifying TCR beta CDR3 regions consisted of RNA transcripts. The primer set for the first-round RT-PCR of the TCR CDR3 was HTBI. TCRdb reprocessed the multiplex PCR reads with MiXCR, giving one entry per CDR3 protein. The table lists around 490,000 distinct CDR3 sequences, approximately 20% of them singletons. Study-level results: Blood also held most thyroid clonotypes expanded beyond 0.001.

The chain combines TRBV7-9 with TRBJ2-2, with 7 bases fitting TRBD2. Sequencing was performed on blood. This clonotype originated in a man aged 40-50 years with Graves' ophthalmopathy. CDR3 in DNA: TGTGCCAGCAGCTCTAGCGGACGGAGAGGTCCCGGGGAGCTGTTTTTT. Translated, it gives CASSSSGRRGPGELFF.